A single sample gave rise to the 20 T cell receptor beta chains below, sequenced in a study of CD8 T cells in ankylosing spondylitis listed by TCRdb under 2017. Library preparation was by 5' RACE. The sequencer was an Illumina HiSeq 2500. In TCRdb, the public reads were trimmed at Q25 with fastp and aligned with MiXCR, with productive beta chains retained. Identical CDR3 protein sequences are pooled into one entry, listed with their most common genes and DNA. Here the sample has 150,000 to 250,000 distinct CDR3 sequences; over 10% occur a single time. Approximately 16% of the sample comes from the top ten. The sequenced sample consisted of blood, either unsorted or a sorted T cell fraction (not recorded which). The receptors stem from a male donor with ankylosing spondylitis or in good health (not recorded which).

This clonotype was found many times. V and J are TRBV29-1 and TRBJ2-1; 7 positions agree with TRBD2. V shed 4 bases, J shed 6 bases, and the junction held 0 bases outside the gene matches. The CDR3 is 11 amino acids. Germline V gene data show CDR1 as SQVTM and CDR2 as ANQGSEA. This CDR3 is CSVGEGNEQFF. CDR3 DNA sequence: TGCAGCGTTGGGGAGGGCAATGAGCAGTTCTTC.

This clonotype was counted ten times or more. The chain is built from TRBV4-1 and TRBJ2-2; tentative D call: TRBD1 (6 bases). This CDR3 comprises 15 residues. Trimming took off 4 bases at V and 0 bases at J, with 9 bases between the two ends. CDR1 is MGHRA, CDR2 YSYEKL, per germline. CDR3 loop: CASSPGHPNTGELFF. In nucleotides, the CDR3 is TGCGCCAGCAGCCCGGGACACCCGAACACCGGGGAGCTGTTTTTT.

This clonotype was counted at least ten times. V usage is TRBV4-1 and J usage is TRBJ2-1, with TRBD2 matching over 7 bases. Looked up from germline, CDR1 is MGHRA and CDR2 is YSYEKL. The ends lost 6 bases at V and 7 bases at J; junction bases unmatched: 3. This CDR3 has 12 amino acids. CDR3 sequence reads: CASRAGLNEQFF. CDR3 DNA: TGCGCCAGCAGAGCGGGGCTGAATGAGCAGTTCTTC.

The chain couples TRBV11-2 to TRBJ2-5, with D hard to call. CDR1 is SGHAT, CDR2 FQNNGV, per germline. The CDR3 consists of 13 residues. V was trimmed by 0 bases and J by 1 base, leaving 3 bases between them. CDR3 in DNA: TGTGCCAGCAGCTTAGAAGTCCAAGAGACCCAGTACTTC. Its translation is CASSLEVQETQYF.

The chain combines TRBV6-4 with TRBJ2-3, with TRBD2 as a possible D gene (7 bases). Deletions cut 3 bases from V and 6 bases from J, with 16 bases between. The CDR3 sequence is 15 residues long. The germline V gene encodes CDR1 MRHNA and CDR2 SNTAGT. The CDR3 DNA is TGTGCCAGCAGTGAACTCAGGGGAGCGGGGGATACGCAGTATTTT. Protein sequence: CASSELRGAGDTQYF.

The V call is TRBV7-9, the J call TRBJ1-1, with TRBD1 matching over 9 bases. The CDR3 covers 16 residues. V was pared by 4 bases and J by 3 bases, with 9 bases of the junction left unmatched. Germline CDR1 and CDR2: SEHNR and FQNEAQ (reference sequence). The CDR3 DNA sequence: TGTGCCAGCAGCTCTCCGGGACAGGGTATTTACACTGAAGCTTTCTTT. The encoded protein is CASSSPGQGIYTEAFF. Looking up the rest from reference TRBV7-9 and TRBJ1-1 gives the full variable domain: DTGVSQNPRHKITKRGQNVTFRCDPISEHNRLYWYRQTLGQGPEFLTYFQNEAQLEKSRLLSDRFSAERPKGSFSTLEIQRTEQGDSAMYLCASSSPGQGIYTEAFFGQGTRLTVV.

There are a few counts of this clonotype. DNA for the CDR3: TGTGCCAGCAGTTCCCCCGAGGGAGCGCCTACTAGCACAGATACGCAGTATTTT. As protein: CASSSPEGAPTSTDTQYF. The chain links TRBV6-2 or TRBV6-3 to TRBJ2-3, with D perhaps TRBD2 (5 bases). The CDR3 runs 18 residues. The germline CDR1 and CDR2 sequences are MNHEY and SVGEGT. The germline V and J ends were trimmed by 4 bases and 0 bases, with 20 bases remaining between them.

This clonotype showed up just a few times. The V gene is TRBV7-9, the J gene TRBJ2-5; a possible D gene is TRBD1 (6 bases). Trimming stripped 3 bases from V and 0 bases from J, with 11 bases between. This CDR3 is 15 amino acids long. The germline gives CDR1 SEHNR, CDR2 FQNEAQ (reference sequence). The CDR3 nucleotides read TGTGCCAGCAGCTTTCACCAGGGGTACCAAGAGACCCAGTACTTC. Translating it yields CASSFHQGYQETQYF.

A few counts support this clonotype. V gene TRBV5-4 combines with J gene TRBJ1-2, with 9 bases that match TRBD1. The CDR3 is 14 amino acids. Germline-derived CDR1 and CDR2 are SGHNT and YYREEE (reference sequence). The V and J ends lost 4 bases and 1 base, in that order; junction bases with no gene match: 2. The CDR3 here is CASSTDRGNYGYTF. The CDR3 DNA sequence: TGTGCCAGCAGCACGGACAGGGGTAACTATGGCTACACCTTC. The full variable domain, with the rest looked up from reference TRBV5-4 and TRBJ1-2, is ETGVTQSPTHLIKTRGQQVTLRCSSQSGHNTVSWYQQALGQGPQFIFQYYREEENGRGNFPPRFSGLQFPNYSSELNVNALELDDSALYLCASSTDRGNYGYTFGSGTRLTVV.

Only a few counts were recorded for this clonotype. A much larger clone differs from this one at a single base, so this may be a read error. The chain couples TRBV11-2 to TRBJ2-7, with D perhaps TRBD1 (6 bases). Trimming pared 1 base from V and 8 bases from J, leaving 21 bases between. The CDR3 covers 16 residues. Germline V gene sequence: CDR1 SGHAT, CDR2 FQNNGV. In DNA form, the CDR3 reads TGTGCCAGCAGCTTAGTTCTAGGGGCCCCTGGGGACAAGCAGTACTTC. Protein product: CASSLVLGAPGDKQYF.

This clonotype was seen only a few times. This chain links TRBV6-1 with TRBJ2-4; D call uncertain. The germline CDR1 and CDR2 sequences are MNHNS and SASEGT. The CDR3 sequence is 13 residues long. V was pared by 2 bases and J by 8 bases, with 10 bases between. The CDR3 protein is CASSEYLPDIQYF. In nucleotides, the CDR3 is TGTGCCAGCAGTGAATACCTGCCGGACATTCAGTACTTC.

In its sample, this clonotype was seen many times. The genes are TRBV6-5 and TRBJ2-7; possible D gene TRBD2, 6 bases. The CDR3 contains 15 residues. V was clipped by 2 bases and J by 4 bases, with 15 bases between them. Per the germline V gene, CDR1 is MNHEY and CDR2 is SVGAGI. In DNA form, the CDR3 reads TGTGCCAGCAGTTACGATCCGGAGCGGGCGTACGAGCAGTACTTC. It specifies CASSYDPERAYEQYF.

This clonotype has at least ten counts. The rearrangement uses TRBV2 and TRBJ2-2, with 7 bases that match TRBD1. CDR3 length: 15 amino acids. V shed 5 bases and J 5 bases; nucleotides not matched to a gene: 8. Germline CDR1 and CDR2: SNHLY and FYNNEI. The CDR3 region is CASSTGQAQTGELFF. The CDR3 DNA reads as TGTGCCAGCAGTACCGGACAGGCTCAGACCGGGGAGCTGTTTTTT.

This clonotype was counted between two and nine times. V is TRBV20-1 and J is TRBJ1-1; D is ambiguous. The CDR3 length is 13 residues. With 5 bases removed from V and 0 bases from J, the gap between germline ends came to 10 bases. In germline, CDR1 is DFQATT, CDR2 SNEGSKA (reference sequence). CDR3 region: CSAWGRMNTEAFF. CDR3 coding DNA: TGCAGTGCTTGGGGAAGGATGAACACTGAAGCTTTCTTT.

The J gene is TRBJ2-7, the V gene TRBV10-3; 8 bases line up with TRBD1. With 6 bases clipped from V and 2 bases from J, the junction kept 6 bases outside the gene matches. The CDR3 contains 14 residues. CDR1 is ENHRY, CDR2 SYGVKD, per germline. The CDR3 sequence is CAIRVRDRPYEQYF. For the CDR3, the DNA is TGTGCCATCAGAGTCCGGGACAGGCCCTACGAGCAGTACTTC.

This clonotype turned up a few times. This rearrangement joins TRBV20-1 to TRBJ1-2; D gene unclear. V was clipped by 5 bases and J by 2 bases, with 9 bases between them. In germline, CDR1 is DFQATT, CDR2 SNEGSKA (reference sequence). The CDR3 runs to 12 residues. The CDR3 bases are TGCAGTGCTCCCGGGCCCAACTATGGCTACACCTTC. This codes for CSAPGPNYGYTF.

This clonotype was found a few times. The V call is TRBV29-1, the J call TRBJ2-7; TRBD1 might be the D (5 bases). Germline CDR1 reads SQVTM; CDR2 reads ANQGSEA. CDR3 length equals 12 residues. V was clipped by 1 base and J by 2 bases, with 6 bases between them. The CDR3 spells CSVEVGAYEQYF. The CDR3, as DNA: TGCAGCGTTGAAGTAGGGGCCTACGAGCAGTACTTC.

At least ten counts were recorded for this clonotype. The chain employs TRBV4-2 and TRBJ1-5; D is undetermined. The CDR3 loop spans 15 amino acids. Germline assignment: CDR1 LGHNA and CDR2 YNFKEQ. Trimming left V 4 bases short and J 1 base short, with 11 bases between. CDR3 protein: CASSPTPGSNQPQHF. The CDR3 nucleotides read TGTGCCAGCAGCCCGACTCCAGGCAGCAATCAGCCCCAGCATTTT.

V is TRBV20-1 and J is TRBJ2-3; D may be TRBD2 (5 bases). The CDR3 runs 14 residues. Germline V gene lookup returns CDR1 DFQATT and CDR2 SNEGSKA (reference sequence). V lost 5 bases, J lost 0 bases, and 12 bases lay in between. DNA for the CDR3: TGCAGTGCTCGATCCGGGGTTAGCACAGATACGCAGTATTTT. Its translation is CSARSGVSTDTQYF.

This chain uses TRBV29-1 with TRBJ1-2; D gene ambiguous. The CDR3 is 13 amino acids. Germline assignment: CDR1 SQVTM and CDR2 ANQGSEA. Trimming removed 6 bases at V and 0 bases at J, with 11 bases between. CDR3 in DNA: TGCAGCGTAACCGGTGGCCCTAACTATGGCTACACCTTC. Translation gives CSVTGGPNYGYTF.